This T cell receptor (beta chain) was documented in a study of blood T cell repertoires in COVID-19. Overall study: Italy, Spain and the United States were the sources of the convalescent and acute COVID-19 samples. The analysed material was cDNA or gDNA that came from T cells, B-cell-depleted T cells, or PBMCs.

In the authors' methods: Nucleated cell number was recorded as an estimate derived from reference gene primer amplification. The protocol was immunoSEQ multiplex PCR, while the TCRdb copy is restricted to in-frame clones and leaves out a portion. V and J calls and clone size come straight from that table; D and trimming were deduced from the DNA. The sample carries tens of thousands of clones, 88% recorded once. CDR1 and CDR2 (germline): SGHNT, YYREEE (reference sequence). Trimming cost V 4 bases and J 4 bases, with 15 bases left between them. The CDR3 consists of 15 residues. This TCR came from a woman of 80 years or more with active COVID-19. This chain links TRBV5-4 with TRBJ2-1; no clear D. The sample consisted of peripheral blood. The CDR3 bases are TGTGCCAGCAGCCCGGGTGGTCAGTTTTACAATGAGCAGTTCTTC. Amino acids: CASSPGGQFYNEQFF. Using reference TRBV5-4 and TRBJ2-1 for the parts outside the CDR3, the full variable domain is ETGVTQSPTHLIKTRGQQVTLRCSSQSGHNTVSWYQQALGQGPQFIFQYYREEENGRGNFPPRFSGLQFPNYSSELNVNALELDDSALYLCASSPGGQFYNEQFFGPGTRLTVL.